This T cell receptor beta chain came from a study of shared clonotypes between healthy human individuals (dated by TCRdb to 2020 to 2021). For context, the study as a whole: A few men and a couple of women, aged 18 to 49 years, made up the cohort. Per donor, three plates each were used for CD4 naive and CD4 memory, two for CD8 naive, and one for CD8 memory. Blood TCR repertoires of 5 or 6 healthy adults were deeply sequenced to estimate repertoire size and the extent of clonotype sharing between individuals. Different laboratories and diverse techniques were used to prepare libraries and sequence TCR repertoires, to increase sequencing depth and limit assay-specific biases. Per donor, leukapheresis produced somewhere between about 0.9 and 9 billion PBMCs. Paper-wide results and their limitations: Across a handful of donors, 4.5% to 6.5% of naive CD4, over 3% of naive CD8, under 2.5% of memory CD4, and roughly 0.41% of memory CD8 clonotypes were shared. Incomplete sequencing was indicated by rarefaction of sorted-subset datasets, despite the large sequencing depth. Higher generation probabilities were observed for clonotypes shared by all four sorted-subset donors than for non-shared clonotypes. Only blood was sampled, and tissue TCR repertoires likely differ from those in blood. Larger estimated clonotype richness was generally found for naive subsets than for memory subsets. Because the study included a small number of donors, the genetic and exposure-history diversity represented was limited. Pairwise subsampling led to the expectation that sequencing depth would affect the degree of clonotype sharing among donors.

Using the deep immunoSEQ assay, multiplex PCR amplified TCR CDR3 regions from genomic DNA. Extracted genomic DNA from each cell subset was spread evenly across all wells of several immunoSEQ 96-well plates, with each plate serving as a replicate. For sorted subsets, 150 to 200 ng genomic DNA, equal to tens of thousands of T cell genomes, was loaded into each replicate PCR. Purified libraries were quantified with a Qubit 3.0 fluorometer, sized on a Bioanalyzer 2100, and re-quantified with the KAPA Library Quantification kit. Every immunoSEQ 96-well plate was sequenced on a separate single-read 150-cycle Illumina NextSeq 550 flow cell. On the authors' methods: Because the immunoSEQ output held only junctional sequences and lacked quality scores, the filtering could not match the filtering applied to full-length reads. To assign V/J genes and CDR3, sequences were annotated using PyIR, a Python wrapper for IgBLAST v1.9, with IMGT germline references. Any read was removed if the V/J assignment was weak (E-value above 1e-6), the CDR3 was missing, or the read contained stop codons, out-of-frame junctions, or ambiguous translated residues. A V3J clonotype was defined by an identical inferred V gene, J gene, and CDR3 amino acid sequence. Percentage overlap between repertoires was calculated by dividing the number of shared unique clonotypes by the size of the smaller repertoire. Richness of each repertoire was evaluated using RTK rarefaction, the Chao1 estimator, and Recon v2.1 estimates of unobserved clonotypes. OLGA was used to compute generation probabilities for all TCRbeta clonotypes that the gDNA method yielded from several donors. The clones in this table, taken by TCRdb from immuneACCESS, are in-frame only. Not every clone is retained; where verified, under half of the shortfall comes from an unresolved V gene, and the cause of the rest is unknown. From that table come the V and J calls and clone size; the DNA was used to work out D and trimming. The sample includes around 2.5 million clones, with 80% to 95% observed a single time. Jointly, the top ten make up 0.36% of the sample.

V and J are truncated by 5 bases and 6 bases respectively, leaving an intervening sequence of 14 bases. From the cysteine up to the phenylalanine, the CDR3 has a length of 13 residues. Only the CDR3 portion is preserved as DNA: 39 bases, with reading frame beginning at the first base. In the germline V gene (reference sequence), CDR1 corresponds to SEHNR and CDR2 to FQNEAQ. Healthy HIV-negative adults with no recently reported acute infections or vaccinations were included as donors. All donors were Caucasian adults living in Nashville, Tennessee, USA. CD4+ T cells were enriched through magnetic negative selection, after which naive cells were positively selected on CD45RA and the remaining negative fraction served as the memory subset. Blood was collected by leukapheresis, and PBMCs were isolated by Ficoll-Histopaque density gradient centrifugation and then cryopreserved in liquid nitrogen vapor phase. Analytical flow cytometry was used to check the purity and quantity of each magnetically sorted T cell population. From each sorted fraction, genomic DNA was isolated and quantified by UV absorbance on a Nanodrop 2000c.

In the case of this clone: No cognate antigen has been identified for it. Qualities for individual bases were not recorded, and no much larger clone is one base off.

The chain couples TRBV7-9 to TRBJ2-7; a tentative D call is TRBD2 (6 bases match). The clonotype comes from a man between 18 and 29 years old in good health. Some clones in this sample may be carry-over from other donors' samples. Sequenced sample: naive CD4+ T cells from PBMCs. The cell subset or site label, as the study defines it: CD45RA+ positively selected. The CDR3 protein is CASSLGGAVEQYF. The nucleotide sequence reads as follows: TGTGCCAGCAGCCTCGGAGGGGCCGTCGAGCAGTACTTC.